This T cell receptor beta chain was sequenced for a study of blood T cell repertoires in COVID-19. This clone was detected once. Under the authors' procedure: Amplified reference gene primers provided the basis for estimating nucleated cell counts. Assay used: immunoSEQ multiplex PCR; TCRdb lists only in-frame clones, some missing. Clone size and the V and J calls come from that table; the DNA yielded D and trimming. The table has 300,000 to 350,000 clones, around 90% seen once. The ends lost 3 bases at V and 1 base at J; junction bases unmatched: 5. Germline-derived CDR1 and CDR2 are SGHRS and YFSETQ. This CDR3 region has 17 residues.

The chain has TRBV5-1 and TRBJ2-2, with 11 bases that match TRBD2. Sequenced sample: peripheral blood. The receptor's source is a man between 18 and 29 years old with active or convalescent COVID-19. DNA for the CDR3: TGCGCCAGCAGCTCTATAGCGGGAGGGGAGAACACCGGGGAGCTGTTTTTT. Translating it yields CASSSIAGGENTGELFF. The full variable domain, rest sourced from reference TRBV5-1 and TRBJ2-2, is KAGVTQTPRYLIKTRGQQVTLSCSPISGHRSVSWYQQTPGQGLQFLFEYFSETQRNKGNFPGRFSGRQFSNSRSEMNVSTLELGDSALYLCASSSIAGGENTGELFFGEGSRLTVL.